This entry features one T cell receptor (beta chain) sequence. These data originate in a study of blood T cell repertoires in COVID-19. About the study: Sites across the United States, Italy and Spain contributed samples from acute and convalescent COVID-19. T cells, B-cell-depleted T cells, or PBMCs provided the cDNA or gDNA that served as material.

The germline V gene has CDR1 LGHDT and CDR2 YNNKEL (reference sequence). The CDR3 is made up of 15 amino acids. Trimming left V 2 bases short and J 0 bases short, with 11 bases between. In the source study's methods: It was from reference gene primer amplification that nucleated cell counts were estimated. Data came from immunoSEQ multiplex PCR; TCRdb stores just in-frame clones and leaves some out. The D gene and trimming were derived from the DNA, and the V and J assignments and clone size from that table. The repertoire has 200,000 to 300,000 clones, roughly 83% of them found once; the top ten carry roughly 10%.

The sequence was obtained from a woman of 80 years or more with acute or convalescent COVID-19. The source material was peripheral blood. The rearrangement links TRBV3-1 (or the pseudogene TRBV3-2) to TRBJ2-7, with a weak D call TRBD2 (5 bases). DNA for the CDR3: TGTGCCAGCAGCCAAAGCCCAGCGGACTCCTACGAGCAGTACTTC. This gives the protein CASSQSPADSYEQYF.